These 2 T cell receptor beta chains were all obtained from the same sample, sequenced in a study of shared clonotypes between healthy human individuals. Assay: immunoSEQ multiplex PCR; the TCRdb copy retains only in-frame clones and omits some. The sample lists about 2.5 million clones; about nine tenths were seen once. Input material: naive CD4+ T cells from PBMCs. Subset reported: CD45RA+ positively selected. These TCRs come from a young man in good health. Some clones in this sample may be carry-over from other donors' samples.

This chain joins TRBV12-5 and TRBJ1-2, with 8 bases fitting TRBD1. CDR1 is LGHNT and CDR2 is FRNRAP in the germline V gene. The CDR3 has 20 residues. Losses at the gene ends were 4 bases for V and 2 bases for J; bases not matched to a gene: 21. CDR3 region: CASGWGLGTGGSRGNYGYTF. Here the CDR3 DNA reads TGTGCTAGTGGTTGGGGATTAGGGACAGGTGGGTCTCGAGGGAACTATGGCTACACCTTC.

Written as DNA, the CDR3 is TGTGCCAGCAGCCAACAGGGACCTAACACTGAAGCTTTCTTT. It is translated as CASSQQGPNTEAFF. The V gene is TRBV6-1, the J gene TRBJ1-1; weak D call: TRBD1 (6 bases). Germline V gives CDR1 MNHNS, CDR2 SASEGT. The CDR3 covers 14 residues. The V end was cut by 6 bases, the J end by 2 bases, with 13 bases between.